One sample yielded the 28 T cell receptor beta chains listed below, sequenced in a study of identical twins (dated by TCRdb to the mid-2010s). Library construction relied on 5' RACE. Sequenced on an Illumina HiSeq 2000. In TCRdb, the public reads were trimmed at Q25 with fastp and aligned with MiXCR, with productive beta chains retained. All rows with the same CDR3 protein become a single entry with the most common DNA and genes. The sample table lists about 430,000 distinct CDR3 sequences, around 20% of them with a count of one. The biggest ten clones account for 12% of the sample. The sequencing input was naive T cells sorted from blood. This sample's cell subset or site label indicates: cells isolated with a human naive T-cell isolation kit. The receptors stem from a man aged 45-65 years in good health.

This clonotype showed up many times. V usage is TRBV5-1 and J usage is TRBJ2-5, with TRBD2 matching over 7 bases. The V gene's germline CDR1 is SGHRS and CDR2 YFSETQ. The CDR3 is 15 residues long. Trimming at V came to 4 bases and at J to 5 bases, leaving 11 bases not matched to a gene. In DNA, the CDR3 is TGCGCCAGCAGCCAACAAAAGACTAGCAGGGAGACCCAGTACTTC. This codes for CASSQQKTSRETQYF.

This clonotype was seen only a few times. The chain has TRBV20-1 and TRBJ2-5; D not certain. The CDR3 has 12 amino acids. V gave up 0 bases and J gave up 8 bases, with 10 bases separating them. Per germline, CDR1 DFQATT and CDR2 SNEGSKA (reference sequence). CDR3 amino acids: CSARDSSRTQYF. The CDR3 DNA sequence: TGCAGTGCTAGAGATAGTTCGAGAACCCAGTACTTC.

Ten or more counts support this clonotype. V is TRBV12-3 or TRBV12-4 and J is TRBJ1-2, with TRBD1 matching over 7 bases. With V trimmed by 6 bases and J by 1 base, 2 bases remained unmatched. This CDR3 has 13 amino acids. In nucleotides, the CDR3 is TGTGCCAGCAGGTACAGGGGTAACTATGGCTACACCTTC. This sequence encodes CASRYRGNYGYTF.

The genes are TRBV5-1 and TRBJ1-2; D is perhaps TRBD1 (5 bases). The CDR3 covers 15 residues. Deletions cut 0 bases from V and 4 bases from J, with 13 bases between. The germline V gene encodes CDR1 SGHRS and CDR2 YFSETQ. The DNA of the CDR3 is TGCGCCAGCAGCTTGGCTGGGGCCGAATCCTATGGCTACACCTTC. Amino acid sequence: CASSLAGAESYGYTF. The variable domain in full, completed from reference TRBV5-1 and TRBJ1-2, reads KAGVTQTPRYLIKTRGQQVTLSCSPISGHRSVSWYQQTPGQGLQFLFEYFSETQRNKGNFPGRFSGRQFSNSRSEMNVSTLELGDSALYLCASSLAGAESYGYTFGSGTRLTVV.

This chain joins TRBV7-2 and TRBJ2-7; 8 nucleotides match TRBD1. The CDR3 totals 15 residues. Per the germline V gene, CDR1 is SGHTA and CDR2 is FQGNSA. V dropped 3 bases and J dropped 2; count of bases not matched to a gene: 6. CDR3 in DNA: TGTGCCAGCAGCTTCGCGGGACAGGACACCTACGAGCAGTACTTC. Translation: CASSFAGQDTYEQYF.

This clonotype was seen only a few times. The chain uses TRBV7-2 and TRBJ1-5; the match to TRBD1 covers 8 bases. This CDR3 contains 14 residues. CDR1 and CDR2 (germline): SGHTA, FQGNSA. Trimming took 2 bases from V and 6 from J; bases not matched to a gene: 3. The CDR3 reads CASSLTGGRQPQHF. The DNA for the CDR3 is TGTGCCAGCAGCTTAACAGGGGGGCGTCAGCCCCAGCATTTT.

The chain employs TRBV12-3 or TRBV12-4 and TRBJ2-4, with D possibly being TRBD1 (5 bases). V gave up 5 bases and J gave up 4 bases, with 6 bases separating them. This CDR3 is built from 12 residues. The CDR3 nucleotides read TGTGCCAGCAGTAGACAGAAAAACATTCAGTACTTC. Translation: CASSRQKNIQYF.

The V gene is TRBV24-1, the J gene TRBJ1-1; TRBD1 aligns across 7 bases. Unmatched junction bases numbered 2, after V lost 7 bases and J lost 1 base. This CDR3 spans 13 amino acids. Germline CDR1 is KGHDR and CDR2 is SFDVKD. The CDR3 spells CATREGANTEAFF. DNA for the CDR3: TGTGCCACCAGGGAGGGGGCGAACACTGAAGCTTTCTTT.

This clonotype was seen ten or more times. The gene calls are TRBV12-3 or TRBV12-4 and TRBJ2-1; D gene ambiguous. This CDR3 is 14 amino acids long. Deletions cut 2 bases from V and 10 bases from J, with 15 bases between. As DNA, the CDR3 is TGTGCCAGCAGTTTAAGTCCCCGTTCCGGGGAGCAGTTCTTC. It encodes CASSLSPRSGEQFF.

The rearrangement uses TRBV7-2 and TRBJ1-3; D gene uncertain. The V and J ends lost 4 bases and 1 base respectively, with 11 bases between them. Germline lookup yields CDR1 SGHTA and CDR2 FQGNSA. CDR3 size: 15 residues. CDR3 nucleotide sequence: TGTGCCAGCAGCTCCACGGAGGCATCTGGAAACACCATATATTTT. It specifies CASSSTEASGNTIYF.

This clonotype showed up many times. The rearrangement uses TRBV5-1 and TRBJ2-3, with D tentatively TRBD1 or TRBD2 (5 bases each). Germline V gives CDR1 SGHRS, CDR2 YFSETQ. Deletions cut 3 bases from V and 1 base from J, with 9 bases between. This CDR3 comprises 14 residues. The CDR3 sequence is CASSWGTGTDTQYF. The CDR3 DNA reads TGCGCCAGCAGCTGGGGGACCGGCACAGATACGCAGTATTTT. The variable domain in full, completed from reference TRBV5-1 and TRBJ2-3, reads KAGVTQTPRYLIKTRGQQVTLSCSPISGHRSVSWYQQTPGQGLQFLFEYFSETQRNKGNFPGRFSGRQFSNSRSEMNVSTLELGDSALYLCASSWGTGTDTQYFGPGTRLTVL.

The chain carries TRBV29-1 and TRBJ1-2; D uncertain. Deletions cut 2 bases from V and 8 bases from J, with 15 bases between. The CDR3 is 13 residues long. Germline CDR1 SQVTM, CDR2 ANQGSEA. CDR3 sequence: CSVEKAGGWGYTF. Written as DNA, the CDR3 is TGCAGCGTTGAAAAGGCCGGCGGGTGGGGCTACACCTTC.

The J gene is TRBJ2-7, the V gene TRBV29-1, with 8 bases that match TRBD1. CDR3 size: 17 residues. CDR1 and CDR2 from the germline V gene are SQVTM and ANQGSEA. V was pared by 5 bases and J by 6 bases, with 21 bases of the junction left unmatched. CDR3 amino acids: CSVSARQGLGGSGEQYF. CDR3 in DNA: TGCAGCGTTTCCGCGCGACAGGGGTTAGGGGGTTCGGGCGAGCAGTACTTC.

CDR3 loop: CSVDPSYNEQFF. DNA of the CDR3: TGCAGCGTTGACCCCTCGTACAATGAGCAGTTCTTC. The V and J genes are TRBV29-1 and TRBJ2-1; no definite D call. This CDR3 contains 12 residues. The germline V gene encodes CDR1 SQVTM and CDR2 ANQGSEA. The ends were cut back, 3 bases at V and 4 bases at J, with 7 bases in the middle.

The chain has TRBV5-1 and TRBJ1-4, with 9 bases identical to TRBD1. Germline assignment: CDR1 SGHRS and CDR2 YFSETQ. There are 15 residues in the CDR3. The V and J ends lost 3 bases and 5 bases, in that order; junction bases with no gene match: 5. CDR3: CASSWGQGPNEKLFF. CDR3 DNA: TGCGCCAGCAGCTGGGGACAGGGTCCAAATGAAAAACTGTTTTTT.

This clonotype has a handful of counts. V and J are TRBV7-8 and TRBJ2-7, with 10 positions matching TRBD2. The junction had 13 bases not matched to a gene; V was cut back by 0 bases and J by 2 bases. Per the germline V gene, CDR1 is SGHVS and CDR2 is FQNEAQ. The CDR3 loop spans 19 amino acids. As DNA, the CDR3 is TGTGCCAGCAGCTTAGCGAGGTCTTTAGGAGCGGGGGGGGCCTACGAGCAGTACTTC. Its protein product is CASSLARSLGAGGAYEQYF. Full variable domain (missing parts from reference TRBV7-8 and TRBJ2-7): GAGVSQSPRYKVAKRGQDVALRCDPISGHVSLFWYQQALGQGPEFLTYFQNEAQLDKSGLPSDRFFAERPEGSVSTLKIQRTQQEDSAVYLCASSLARSLGAGGAYEQYFGPGTRLTVT.

This clonotype showed up just a few times. The chain links TRBV4-2 to TRBJ1-3; D is unclear. This CDR3 is built from 14 residues. Germline V gene lookup returns CDR1 LGHNA and CDR2 YNFKEQ. V lost 2 bases, J lost 8 bases, and 13 bases lay in between. The CDR3 DNA reads TGTGCCAGCAGCCAACAGCATCCGGGAGACACCATATATTTT. Translated, it gives CASSQQHPGDTIYF.

This clonotype was observed many times. V gene TRBV7-2 combines with J gene TRBJ2-3, with 15 bases lining up with TRBD2. V gave up 0 bases and J gave up 4 bases; unmatched junction bases: 5. The germline gives CDR1 SGHTA, CDR2 FQGNSA. This CDR3 has 18 residues. The CDR3 DNA follows: TGTGCCAGCAGCTTAGCCGGGACTAGCGGGAGGCGCGCAGATACGCAGTATTTT. It encodes CASSLAGTSGRRADTQYF.

This clonotype was seen more than once but under ten times. V usage is TRBV4-3 and J usage is TRBJ2-1; TRBD2 matches at 7 bases. Germline assignment: CDR1 LGHNA and CDR2 YSLEER. V gave up 0 bases and J gave up 4 bases; unmatched junction bases: 6. The CDR3 extends over 16 amino acids. The CDR3 DNA sequence: TGCGCCAGCAGCCAAGATCTGGGCGGGGGTTACAATGAGCAGTTCTTC. Residues: CASSQDLGGGYNEQFF.

This clonotype has a handful of counts. The CDR3 sequence: CASSSTSGGASEQFF. CDR3 nucleotide sequence: TGTGCCAGCAGCTCGACTAGCGGGGGGGCCTCTGAGCAGTTCTTC. The chain uses TRBV7-9 and TRBJ2-1, with TRBD2 matching 14 bases. V was pared by 4 bases and J by 9 bases, with 5 bases of the junction left unmatched. CDR1 and CDR2 (germline): SEHNR, FQNEAQ (reference sequence). The CDR3 totals 15 residues.

V usage is TRBV18 and J usage is TRBJ2-3; 9 bases map to TRBD1. Germline V gene data show CDR1 as KGHSH and CDR2 as LQKENI. This CDR3 has 13 amino acids. With V trimmed by 8 bases and J by 4 bases, 4 bases remained unmatched. The CDR3 is CASNRGQADTQYF. Written as DNA, the CDR3 is TGTGCCAGCAACAGGGGGCAGGCAGATACGCAGTATTTT. Variable domain in full (rest from reference TRBV18 and TRBJ2-3): NAGVMQNPRHLVRRRGQEARLRCSPMKGHSHVYWYRQLPEEGLKFMVYLQKENIIDESGMPKERFSAEFPKEGPSILRIQQVVRGDSAAYFCASNRGQADTQYFGPGTRLTVL.

This clonotype was picked up a small number of times. J is TRBJ2-1 and V is TRBV9; possible D gene TRBD2, 6 bases. Germline CDR1 and CDR2: SGDLS and YYNGEE. The CDR3 loop spans 17 amino acids. V was clipped by 7 bases and J by 2 bases, with 22 bases between them. This CDR3 reads CASSAQGGGTTYNEQFF. CDR3 nucleotides: TGTGCCAGCTCCGCCCAGGGAGGCGGAACTACCTACAATGAGCAGTTCTTC.

For this clonotype: A junction end diverges from the germline sequence, so it may reflect a read error. The gene calls are TRBV18 and TRBJ1-1, with D hard to call. Germline CDR1 reads KGHSH; CDR2 reads LQKENI. This CDR3 has 16 residues. The CDR3 nucleotides read TGTGCCAGCTCCCCACCGGGTTTAGTCGGCGGCACTGAAGCTTTCTTT. Its protein product is CASSPPGLVGGTEAFF. The whole variable domain, remainder taken from reference TRBV18 and TRBJ1-1, is NAGVMQNPRHLVRRRGQEARLRCSPMKGHSHVYWYRQLPEEGLKFMVYLQKENIIDESGMPKERFSAEFPKEGPSILRIQQVVRGDSAAYFCASSPPGLVGGTEAFFGQGTRLTVV.

The chain carries TRBV7-9 and TRBJ1-3; D not certain. CDR1 SEHNR and CDR2 FQNEAQ come from the germline V gene (reference sequence). This CDR3 is 12 amino acids long. The CDR3 sequence is CAYRGSGNTIYF. The CDR3 DNA reads TGTGCTTATCGAGGGTCGGGAAACACCATATATTTT.

The chain is built from TRBV10-3 and TRBJ2-3; the D gene is possibly TRBD1 (6 bases). V gave up 0 bases and J gave up 2 bases, with 12 bases separating them. Looked up from germline, CDR1 is ENHRY and CDR2 is SYGVKD. The length of the CDR3 is 16 residues. The CDR3 loop is CAISESTGLVTDTQYF. The CDR3 DNA sequence: TGTGCCATCAGTGAGTCAACAGGGTTGGTCACAGATACGCAGTATTTT.

Points on this clonotype: A much larger clone differs by one base, so this may be a read error. V usage is TRBV10-3 and J usage is TRBJ1-6; D uncertain. CDR1 is ENHRY, CDR2 SYGVKD, per germline. The CDR3 contains 13 residues. V lost 4 bases, J lost 7 bases, and 8 bases lay in between. The chain's CDR3 is CAISGSLNSPLHF. Here the CDR3 DNA reads TGTGCCATCAGTGGAAGCCTGAATTCACCCCTCCACTTT.

This clonotype turned up a few times. The chain carries TRBV4-2 and TRBJ2-7; D is possibly TRBD1 or TRBD2 (5 bases each). V dropped 0 bases and J dropped 3 bases, with 12 bases sitting between them. The CDR3 is 15 amino acids. Germline V lookup: CDR1 LGHNA, CDR2 YNFKEQ. The CDR3 region is CASSQDRRDGYEQYF. DNA for the CDR3: TGTGCCAGCAGCCAAGATCGCAGGGACGGCTACGAGCAGTACTTC.

This sequence joins TRBV7-2 and TRBJ2-5; 13 nucleotides match TRBD2. With V trimmed by 0 bases and J by 5 bases, 6 bases remained unmatched. CDR3 length: 17 residues. Germline loops: CDR1 SGHTA, CDR2 FQGNSA. The DNA for the CDR3 is TGTGCCAGCAGCTTAGCGGCACTAGCGGGGGGGCGGGAGACCCAGTACTTC. This encodes CASSLAALAGGRETQYF. The full variable domain, with the rest looked up from reference TRBV7-2 and TRBJ2-5, is GAGVSQSPSNKVTEKGKDVELRCDPISGHTALYWYRQSLGQGLEFLIYFQGNSAPDKSGLPSDRFSAERTGGSVSTLTIQRTQQEDSAVYLCASSLAALAGGRETQYFGPGTRLLVL.